This T cell receptor beta chain emerged from a study of CXCR3-negative and CXCR3-positive naive CD8 T cells. Study-wide results and limits: When CXCR3-positive naive cells were set against CXCR3-negative naive cells, the former had more hydrophobic TRB CDR3s. Naive CXCR3-positive and CXCR3-negative cells shared TRBV-TRBJ usage; memory cells diverged.

The study made its TRB cDNA libraries by 5' RACE, adding UMI labels. From the 5' RACE reads, TCRdb lists one entry per CDR3 protein and no DNA. The sample is made up of 92,000 or so distinct CDR3 sequences, and the top ten hold 1.1% of it. This CDR3 contains 13 residues. Cells classed as naive CD8+ T cells were CD45RO-CCR7+CD27+CD95-. Points on this clonotype: Its antigen is unidentified.

The gene calls are TRBV12-3 or TRBV12-4 and TRBJ1-5; the TCRdb call, TRBD1, lacks DNA for checking. The material sequenced was naive CXCR3- CD8+ T cells from blood. The subset: CD45RO-CCR7+CD27+CD95- naive CD8+ T cells lacking CXCR3 (TNR3-). The origin of this receptor is a human donor in good health. Some clones in this sample may be carry-over from other donors' samples. CDR3 amino acids: CASTGQGAQPQHF.